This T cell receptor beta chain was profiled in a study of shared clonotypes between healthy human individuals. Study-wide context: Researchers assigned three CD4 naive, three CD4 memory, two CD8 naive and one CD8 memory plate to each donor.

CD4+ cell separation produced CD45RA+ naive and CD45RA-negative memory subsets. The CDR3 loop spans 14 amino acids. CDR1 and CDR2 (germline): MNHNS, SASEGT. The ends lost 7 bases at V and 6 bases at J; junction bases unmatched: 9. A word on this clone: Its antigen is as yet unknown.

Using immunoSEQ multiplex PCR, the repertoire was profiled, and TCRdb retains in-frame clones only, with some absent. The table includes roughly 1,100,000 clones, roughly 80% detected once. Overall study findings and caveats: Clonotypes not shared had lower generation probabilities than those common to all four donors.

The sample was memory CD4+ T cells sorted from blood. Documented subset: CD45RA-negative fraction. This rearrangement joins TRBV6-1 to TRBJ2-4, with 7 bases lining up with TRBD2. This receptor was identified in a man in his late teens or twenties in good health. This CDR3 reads CASMGGNPGNIQYF. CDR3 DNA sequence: TGTGCCAGCATGGGGGGGAATCCAGGAAACATTCAGTACTTC.